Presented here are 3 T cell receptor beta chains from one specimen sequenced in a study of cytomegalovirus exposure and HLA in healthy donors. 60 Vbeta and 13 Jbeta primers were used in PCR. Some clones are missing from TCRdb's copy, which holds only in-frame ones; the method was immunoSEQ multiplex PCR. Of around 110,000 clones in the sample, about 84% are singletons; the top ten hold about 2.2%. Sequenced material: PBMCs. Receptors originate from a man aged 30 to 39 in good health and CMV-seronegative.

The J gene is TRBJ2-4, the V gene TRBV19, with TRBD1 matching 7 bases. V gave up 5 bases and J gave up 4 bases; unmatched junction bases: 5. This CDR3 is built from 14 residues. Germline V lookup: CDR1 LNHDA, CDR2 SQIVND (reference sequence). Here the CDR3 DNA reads TGTGCCAGTAGTTACGAGGGGGCGAAAAACATTCAGTACTTC. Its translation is CASSYEGAKNIQYF.

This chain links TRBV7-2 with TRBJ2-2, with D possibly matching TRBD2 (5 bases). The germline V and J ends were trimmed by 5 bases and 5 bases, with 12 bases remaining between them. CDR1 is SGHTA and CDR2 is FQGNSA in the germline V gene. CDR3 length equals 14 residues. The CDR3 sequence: CASSPSGRTGELFF. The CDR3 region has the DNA TGTGCCAGCAGCCCCTCGGGGAGAACCGGGGAGCTGTTTTTT.

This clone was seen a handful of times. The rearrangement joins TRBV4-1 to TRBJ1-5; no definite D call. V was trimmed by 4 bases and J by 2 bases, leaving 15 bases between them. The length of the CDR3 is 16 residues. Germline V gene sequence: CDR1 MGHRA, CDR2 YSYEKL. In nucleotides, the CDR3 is TGCGCCAGCAGCCCAATTCTCGGTGAAGGCAATCAGCCCCAGCATTTT. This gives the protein CASSPILGEGNQPQHF.